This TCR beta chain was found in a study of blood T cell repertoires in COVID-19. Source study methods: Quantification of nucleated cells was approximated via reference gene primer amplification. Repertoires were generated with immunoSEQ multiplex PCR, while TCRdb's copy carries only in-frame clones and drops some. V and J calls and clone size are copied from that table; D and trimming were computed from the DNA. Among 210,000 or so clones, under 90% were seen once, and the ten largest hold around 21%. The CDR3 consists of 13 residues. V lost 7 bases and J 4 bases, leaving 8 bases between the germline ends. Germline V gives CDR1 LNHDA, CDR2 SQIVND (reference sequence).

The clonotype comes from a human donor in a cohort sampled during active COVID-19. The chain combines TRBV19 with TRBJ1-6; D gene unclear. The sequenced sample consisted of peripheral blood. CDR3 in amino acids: CASTDTYNSPLHF. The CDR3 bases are TGTGCCAGTACCGACACATATAATTCACCCCTCCACTTT.